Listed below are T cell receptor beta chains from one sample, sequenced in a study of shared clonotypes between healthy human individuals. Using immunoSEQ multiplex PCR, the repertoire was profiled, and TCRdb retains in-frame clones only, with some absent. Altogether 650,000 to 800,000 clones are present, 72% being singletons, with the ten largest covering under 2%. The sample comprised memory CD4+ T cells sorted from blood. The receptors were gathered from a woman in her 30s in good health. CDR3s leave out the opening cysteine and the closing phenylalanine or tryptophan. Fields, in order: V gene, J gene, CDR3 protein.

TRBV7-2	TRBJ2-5	ASSSTGQGVGTQY
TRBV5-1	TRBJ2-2	ASSLGGETGELF
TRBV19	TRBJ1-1	ASRKGVGPTEAF
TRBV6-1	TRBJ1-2	ASRDYTDGYT
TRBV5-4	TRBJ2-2	ASSSPPGAGGNTGELF
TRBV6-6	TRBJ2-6	ASDHAGAGANVLT
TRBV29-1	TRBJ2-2	SVRDPGGELF
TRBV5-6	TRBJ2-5	ASSQQGGEETQY
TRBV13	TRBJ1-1	ASTWGWGQTNTEAF
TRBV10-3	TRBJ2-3	AISEREGMDTQY
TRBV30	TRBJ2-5	AWSLSSQETQY
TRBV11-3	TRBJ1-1	ASSFHREGGAF
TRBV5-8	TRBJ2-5	ASSLWVGTSGETQY
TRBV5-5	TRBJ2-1	ASSLAGQGWDEQF
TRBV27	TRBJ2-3	ARLEAGTTDTQY
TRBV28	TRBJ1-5	ASSTGLTAQH
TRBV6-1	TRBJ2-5	ASSAAGEETQY
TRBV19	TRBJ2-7	ASQSSGSSYEQY
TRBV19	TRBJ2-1	ASSGPASGRLYNEQF
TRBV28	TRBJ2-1	ASSVRDRGLFEQF
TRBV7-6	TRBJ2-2	ASSSGLGPGELF
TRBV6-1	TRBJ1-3	ASSEFDRPGNTIY
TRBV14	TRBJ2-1	ASSQGDLWGLAGGSSYNEQF
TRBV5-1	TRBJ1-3	ASSLGDRDGNTIY
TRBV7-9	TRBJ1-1	ASSALQGKGTEAF
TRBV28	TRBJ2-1	ASSSPQGPNEQF
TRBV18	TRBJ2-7	ASSPVGRAIEQY
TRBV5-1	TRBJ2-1	ASSADRPDYNEQF
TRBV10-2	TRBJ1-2	ASSVRGTNYGYT
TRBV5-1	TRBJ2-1	ASSLGDRDLNEQF
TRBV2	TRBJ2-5	ASSMTGGIETQY
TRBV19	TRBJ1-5	ASSGQGAYQPQH
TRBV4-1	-	ASSPAGGRSYEQY
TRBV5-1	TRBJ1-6	ASSPELNSPLH
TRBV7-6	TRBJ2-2	ASTLSEASNTGELF
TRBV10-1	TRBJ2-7	ASSDSSGGDYEQY